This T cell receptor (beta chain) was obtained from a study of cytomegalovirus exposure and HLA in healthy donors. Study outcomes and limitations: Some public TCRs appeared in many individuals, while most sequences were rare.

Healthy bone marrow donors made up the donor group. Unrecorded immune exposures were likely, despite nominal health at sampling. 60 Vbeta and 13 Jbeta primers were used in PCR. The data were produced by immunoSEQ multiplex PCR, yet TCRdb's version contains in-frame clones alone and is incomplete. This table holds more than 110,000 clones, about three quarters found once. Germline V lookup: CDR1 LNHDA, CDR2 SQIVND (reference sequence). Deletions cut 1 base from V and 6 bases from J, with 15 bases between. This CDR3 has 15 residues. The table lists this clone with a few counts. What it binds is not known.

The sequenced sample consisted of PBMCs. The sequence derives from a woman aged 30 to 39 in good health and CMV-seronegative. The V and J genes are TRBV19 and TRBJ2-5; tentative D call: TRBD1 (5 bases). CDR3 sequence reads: CASSIATVKGQTQYF. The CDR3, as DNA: TGTGCCAGTAGTATAGCGACAGTCAAGGGCCAGACCCAGTACTTC.